This is a list of T cell receptor beta chains from one sample in a study of cytomegalovirus exposure and HLA in healthy donors. Some clones are missing from TCRdb's copy, which holds only in-frame ones; the method was immunoSEQ multiplex PCR. This sample's table reports around 210,000 clones. Material: PBMCs. Receptor source: a girl aged 2 to 10 in good health and CMV-seropositive. The CDR3 runs from the conserved cysteine through the conserved F or W.

cdr3_aa j_call v_call
CASSAGTSGPQNEQFF TRBJ2-1 TRBV11-2
CASSDVSDYGYTF TRBJ1-2 TRBV2
CATRRPNREDQPQHF TRBJ1-5 TRBV27
CASSPDRVNGYTF TRBJ1-2 TRBV5-6
CASSSLTGISAFF TRBJ1-1 TRBV11-2
CASSQSKAGGYPEQYF . TRBV4-2
CASSLTSGTDEQFF TRBJ2-1 TRBV27
CASSWVTGRVASGTEAFF TRBJ1-1 TRBV5-5
CASSLEFRGQGLEKLFF TRBJ1-4 TRBV5-1
CASSLLSPSSSYNEQFF TRBJ2-1 TRBV5-1
CSVRVGVNEQFF TRBJ2-1 TRBV29-1
CASSQGLGGLTYEQYF TRBJ2-7 TRBV4-1
CASSENAVGTDTQYF TRBJ2-3 TRBV10-1